The 17 T cell receptor beta chains below were found in one sample sequenced in a study of blood T cell repertoires in COVID-19. The data were produced by immunoSEQ multiplex PCR, yet TCRdb's version contains in-frame clones alone and is incomplete. The sample lists about 320,000 clones, roughly 85% occurring once. Sequencing was performed on peripheral blood. The source is a human donor in a cohort sampled during active COVID-19.

V is TRBV5-1 and J is TRBJ2-3, with 16 positions matching TRBD2. V was pared by 1 base and J by 3 bases, with 5 bases of the junction left unmatched. The CDR3 covers 18 residues. Looked up from germline, CDR1 is SGHRS and CDR2 is YFSETQ. The CDR3 sequence is CASSLSGTSGGETDTQYF. As DNA, the CDR3 is TGCGCCAGCAGCTTGTCCGGGACTAGCGGGGGGGAAACAGATACGCAGTATTTT.

The V gene is TRBV7-3, the J gene TRBJ2-7; 9 nucleotides align to TRBD2. V shed 3 bases and J 6 bases; nucleotides not matched to a gene: 6. Looked up from germline, CDR1 is SGHTA and CDR2 is FQGTGA. This CDR3 contains 14 residues. CDR3 nucleotides: TGTGCCAGCAGCTTTAGCGGGGGATTGGCCGAGCAGTACTTC. Translation gives CASSFSGGLAEQYF.

The chain joins TRBV18 to TRBJ1-5, with D possibly TRBD1 on 6 matching bases. This CDR3 is 15 amino acids long. Germline V gives CDR1 KGHSH, CDR2 LQKENI. Trimming left V 4 bases short and J 0 bases short, with 10 bases between. Here the CDR3 reads CASSRDTVSNQPQHF. In nucleotides, the CDR3 is TGTGCCAGCTCACGGGACACCGTTAGCAATCAGCCCCAGCATTTT.

This chain uses TRBV6-5 with TRBJ2-6, with D possibly TRBD1 on 5 matching bases. V lost 7 bases to trimming and J lost 4 bases, with 11 bases between them. This CDR3 comprises 14 residues. Germline CDR1 reads MNHEY; CDR2 reads SVGAGI. The CDR3 reads CASTVGAGANVLTF. The CDR3 nucleotides are TGTGCCAGCACGGTAGGGGCAGGGGCCAACGTCCTGACTTTC.

The chain carries TRBV5-5 and TRBJ1-1; no firm D call. In germline, CDR1 is SGHKS, CDR2 YYEKEE (reference sequence). This CDR3 is built from 11 residues. Deletions cut 6 bases from V and 3 bases from J, with 6 bases between. The CDR3 DNA sequence: TGTGCCAGCAAATTAGACACTGAAGCTTTCTTT. Translating it yields CASKLDTEAFF. The complete variable domain, with remaining parts taken from reference TRBV5-5 and TRBJ1-1, reads DAGVTQSPTHLIKTRGQQVTLRCSPISGHKSVSWYQQVLGQGPQFIFQYYEKEERGRGNFPDRFSARQFPNYSSELNVNALLLGDSALYLCASKLDTEAFFGQGTRLTVV.

This sequence joins TRBV7-3 and TRBJ2-5, with 7 bases identical to TRBD1. Germline V gene lookup returns CDR1 SGHTA and CDR2 FQGTGA. CDR3 size: 13 residues. Trimming cost V 5 bases and J 3 bases; bases outside gene matches: 3. CDR3 in amino acids: CASSRGQKETQYF. The CDR3 bases are TGTGCCAGCAGCCGGGGACAGAAAGAGACCCAGTACTTC.

This chain joins TRBV6-5 and TRBJ2-3; D may be TRBD2 (5 bases). The V gene's germline CDR1 is MNHEY and CDR2 SVGAGI. V lost 6 bases and J 0 bases, leaving 13 bases between the germline ends. The CDR3 covers 15 residues. The CDR3 region is CASSPDSSSTDTQYF. The CDR3 DNA sequence: TGTGCCAGCAGCCCGGACTCTTCTAGCACAGATACGCAGTATTTT.

The V gene is TRBV2, the J gene TRBJ1-1; D gene unclear. Per germline, CDR1 SNHLY and CDR2 FYNNEI. The CDR3 covers 14 residues. With 6 bases removed from V and 1 base from J, the gap between germline ends came to 12 bases. The CDR3, as DNA: TGTGCCAGCAGCGCCCCAGAAAGGAACACTGAAGCTTTCTTT. It is translated as CASSAPERNTEAFF. Complete variable domain (other parts from reference TRBV2 and TRBJ1-1): EPEVTQTPSHQVTQMGQEVILRCVPISNHLYFYWYRQILGQKVEFLVSFYNNEISEKSEIFDDQFSVERPDGSNFTLKIRSTKLEDSAMYFCASSAPERNTEAFFGQGTRLTVV.

This CDR3 reads CSVVRGSEAFF. The CDR3 region has the DNA TGCAGCGTTGTGCGGGGATCTGAAGCTTTCTTT. This sequence joins TRBV29-1 and TRBJ1-1; D not resolved. From germline, CDR1 is SQVTM and CDR2 ANQGSEA. The V end was cut by 4 bases, the J end by 6 bases, with 9 bases between. There are 11 residues in the CDR3. Together with reference TRBV29-1 and TRBJ1-1, the CDR3 gives the full variable domain: SAVISQKPSRDICQRGTSLTIQCQVDSQVTMMFWYRQQPGQSLTLIATANQGSEATYESGFVIDKFPISRPNLTFSTLTVSNMSPEDSSIYLCSVVRGSEAFFGQGTRLTVV.

The table lists this clone with a few counts. Distinct nucleotide sequences in the sample also encode this CDR3. V is TRBV30 and J is TRBJ2-7; a weak D match, TRBD2 (6 bases). The CDR3 has 11 residues. Trimming pared 3 bases from V and 4 bases from J, leaving 7 bases between. CDR1 is GTSNPN, CDR2 SVGIG, per germline (reference sequence). This chain's CDR3 is CAWSGGYEQYF. The DNA for the CDR3 is TGTGCCTGGAGCGGAGGGTACGAGCAGTACTTC.

This clone showed up just a few times. The V gene is TRBV6-5, the J gene TRBJ1-1; TRBD1 is a possible D gene (6 bases). There are 15 residues in the CDR3. Trimming shortened V by 6 bases and J by 4 bases, and 18 bases separated the two germline ends. The germline V gene has CDR1 MNHEY and CDR2 SVGAGI. The CDR3 loop is CASSPTQQGITEAFF. The CDR3 DNA reads as TGTGCCAGCAGCCCCACGCAACAGGGTATCACTGAAGCTTTCTTT.

This chain joins TRBV9 and TRBJ1-3, with TRBD1 matching over 10 bases. This CDR3 comprises 16 residues. Looked up from germline, CDR1 is SGDLS and CDR2 is YYNGEE. V shed 4 bases, J shed 3 bases, and the junction held 7 bases outside the gene matches. CDR3 in amino acids: CASSPTGQGFGNTIYF. The CDR3 bases are TGTGCCAGCAGCCCCACGGGACAGGGGTTTGGAAACACCATATATTTT.

The V and J genes are TRBV20-1 and TRBJ2-7; TRBD2 is a possible D gene (6 bases). Germline-derived CDR1 and CDR2 are DFQATT and SNEGSKA (reference sequence). The CDR3 has 17 amino acids. V was cut by 3 bases and J by 1 base, with 22 bases left in between. In DNA, the CDR3 is TGCAGTGCTAGTGTACTAGCCGTTCTGGGGGGTTCCTACGAGCAGTACTTC. It is translated as CSASVLAVLGGSYEQYF.

This clone is a singleton in its sample. The J gene is TRBJ1-1, the V gene TRBV19; possibly TRBD1 for D (5 bases). This CDR3 has 14 residues. V was pared by 7 bases and J by 5 bases, with 17 bases between. The germline CDR1 and CDR2 sequences are LNHDA and SQIVND (reference sequence). In DNA, the CDR3 is TGTGCCAGTAAGGTGGGAGGGGCGAATACTGAAGCTTTCTTT. It is translated as CASKVGGANTEAFF.

This rearrangement joins TRBV27 to TRBJ2-1, with D possibly TRBD2 on 5 matching bases. Trimming pared 8 bases from V and 7 bases from J, leaving 12 bases between. The CDR3 is made up of 12 amino acids. Germline lookup yields CDR1 MNHEY and CDR2 SMNVEV (reference sequence). The CDR3 DNA sequence: TGTGCCAGCTGCACCGCGGGTAATGAGCAGTTCTTC. Protein: CASCTAGNEQFF.

V is TRBV12-5 and J is TRBJ2-1, with TRBD2 matching over 11 bases. CDR1 is LGHNT, CDR2 FRNRAP, per germline. CDR3 size: 14 residues. The V and J ends lost 6 bases and 10 bases, in that order; junction bases with no gene match: 8. CDR3 sequence (DNA): TGTGCTAGTGGGATAGCGGGGGGGGTTTGGGAGCAGTTCTTC. Translating gives CASGIAGGVWEQFF.

The V and J genes are TRBV27 and TRBJ1-1, with TRBD1 as a possible D gene (6 bases). Looked up from germline, CDR1 is MNHEY and CDR2 is SMNVEV (reference sequence). The V and J ends lost 3 bases and 8 bases respectively, with 10 bases between them. The CDR3 runs 12 residues. The CDR3 loop is CASSFLQGEAFF. The CDR3 DNA sequence: TGTGCCAGCAGTTTTTTGCAGGGGGAAGCTTTCTTT.